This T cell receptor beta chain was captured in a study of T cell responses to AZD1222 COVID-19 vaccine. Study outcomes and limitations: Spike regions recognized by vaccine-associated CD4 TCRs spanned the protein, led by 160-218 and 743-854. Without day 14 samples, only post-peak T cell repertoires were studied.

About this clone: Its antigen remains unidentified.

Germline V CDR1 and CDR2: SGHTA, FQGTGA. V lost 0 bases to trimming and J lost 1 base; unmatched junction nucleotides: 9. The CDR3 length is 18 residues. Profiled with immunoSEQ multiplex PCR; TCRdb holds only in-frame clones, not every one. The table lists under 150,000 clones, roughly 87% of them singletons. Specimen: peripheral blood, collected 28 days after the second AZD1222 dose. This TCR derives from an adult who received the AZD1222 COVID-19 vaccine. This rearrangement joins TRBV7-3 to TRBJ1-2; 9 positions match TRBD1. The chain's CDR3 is CASSLTPTDRGDNYGYTF. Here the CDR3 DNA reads TGTGCCAGCAGCTTAACCCCCACGGACAGGGGCGATAACTATGGCTACACCTTC.